This record covers a single TCR beta chain. With V trimmed by 6 bases and J by 6 bases, 4 bases remained unmatched. The CDR3 sequence is 14 residues long. Germline V CDR1 and CDR2: SNHLY, FYNNEI. This entry belongs to a study of radiotherapy plus CTLA-4 blockade in lung cancer. The table came from immunoSEQ multiplex PCR; TCRdb's copy has only in-frame clones and leaves some out. In the table there are about 40,000 clones, about four fifths of which are singletons. The material sequenced was peripheral blood, taken from a patient treated with radiotherapy plus ipilimumab. The chain links TRBV2 to TRBJ2-1, with 11 bases that match TRBD1. This TCR was recovered from a human donor with non-small cell lung cancer that progressed on radiotherapy plus ipilimumab. For the CDR3, the DNA is TGTGCCAGCAGAGCGGGACAGGGGGTCAATGAGCAGTTCTTC. It specifies CASRAGQGVNEQFF.